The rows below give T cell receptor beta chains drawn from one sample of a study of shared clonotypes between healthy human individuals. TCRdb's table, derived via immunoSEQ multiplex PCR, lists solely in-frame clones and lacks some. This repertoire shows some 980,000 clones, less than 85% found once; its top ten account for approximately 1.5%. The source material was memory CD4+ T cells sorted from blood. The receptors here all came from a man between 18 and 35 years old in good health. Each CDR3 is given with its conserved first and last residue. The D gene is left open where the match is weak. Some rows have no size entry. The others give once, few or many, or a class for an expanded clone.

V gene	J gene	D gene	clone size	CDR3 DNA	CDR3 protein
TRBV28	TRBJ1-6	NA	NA	TGTGCCAGCAGCGAACCTCGCGGGAGTGAGACCTATAATTCACCCCTCCACTTT	CASSEPRGSETYNSPLHF
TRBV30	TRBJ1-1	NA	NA	TGTGCCTGGAGTGTACTCTTTGGGCAGGGGCACACTGAAGCTTTCTTT	CAWSVLFGQGHTEAFF
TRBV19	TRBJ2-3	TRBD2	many	TGTGCCAGTAGGGGACTAGCGGGAGTGCCCGATACGCAGTATTTT	CASRGLAGVPDTQYF
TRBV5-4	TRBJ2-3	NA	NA	TGTGCCAGCACCCGGGGGGGACAGGGTACGCAGTATTTT	CASTRGGQGTQYF
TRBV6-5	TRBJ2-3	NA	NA	TGTGCCAGCAGCCGCCCGGGACTCAATCCCACGACGCAGTATTTT	CASSRPGLNPTTQYF
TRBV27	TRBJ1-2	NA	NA	TGTGCCAGCAGCTGGGACGGCCGGAACTATGGCTACACCTTC	CASSWDGRNYGYTF
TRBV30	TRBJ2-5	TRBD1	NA	TGTGCCTGGAGCGCGAACAGGGGGTGGGAGACCCAGTACTTC	CAWSANRGWETQYF
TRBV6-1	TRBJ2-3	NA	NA	TGTGCCAGCACCCTAAGTGGGAGAGATACGCAGTATTTT	CASTLSGRDTQYF
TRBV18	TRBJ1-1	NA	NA	TGTGCCAGCTCACCCCAAGAAACAGGCACTGAAGCTTTCTTT	CASSPQETGTEAFF
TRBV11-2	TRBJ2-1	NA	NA	TGTGCCAGCAGCTCAGTCCGGGGGCCTAACAATGAGCAGTTCTTC	CASSSVRGPNNEQFF
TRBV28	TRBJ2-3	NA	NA	TGTGCCGGGATACAGGGACCCTCTAGCACAGATACGCAGTATTTT	CAGIQGPSSTDTQYF
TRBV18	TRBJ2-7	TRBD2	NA	TGTGCCAGCTCACTTGCACCCCTGACTAGCGGCACCTACGAGCAGTACTTC	CASSLAPLTSGTYEQYF
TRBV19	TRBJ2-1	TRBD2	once	TGTGCCAGTAGTATAGGCGGACTAGATACCAATGAGCAGTTCTTC	CASSIGGLDTNEQFF
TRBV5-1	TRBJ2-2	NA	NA	TGCGCCAGCAGCTCGGACAGCCATACCGGGGAGCTGTTTTTT	CASSSDSHTGELFF
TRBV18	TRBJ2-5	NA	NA	TGTGCCAGCTCACTCCGGACGCAGCAAGAGACCCAGTACTTC	CASSLRTQQETQYF
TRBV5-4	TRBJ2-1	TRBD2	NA	TGTGCCAGCAGCTTGGGGGTAGCGGGAATTTATGGCGAGCAGTTCTTC	CASSLGVAGIYGEQFF
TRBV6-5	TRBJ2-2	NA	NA	TGTGCCAGCAGTTACCTACTAGTTAGGGGGGAGCTGTTTTTT	CASSYLLVRGELFF
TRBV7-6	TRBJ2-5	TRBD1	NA	TGTGCCAGCAGCTTAGCCGGACAGGGTTGGGAGACCCAGTACTTC	CASSLAGQGWETQYF
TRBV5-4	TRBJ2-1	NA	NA	TGTGCCAGCAGCTTGCTAGCCGGGCAGAGTGAGCAGTTCTTC	CASSLLAGQSEQFF
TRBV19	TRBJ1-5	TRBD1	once	TGTGCCAGCTCGGACAGGGTCCAGCCCCAGCATTTT	CASSDRVQPQHF
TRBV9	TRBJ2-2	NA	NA	TGTGCCAGCAGCACGGGGGTTCCTCCCTCCGGGGAGCTGTTTTTT	CASSTGVPPSGELFF
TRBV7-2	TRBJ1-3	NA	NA	TGTGCCAGCAGCTTAACGGTCCACTCTGGAAACACCATATATTTT	CASSLTVHSGNTIYF
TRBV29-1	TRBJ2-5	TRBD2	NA	TGCAGCTCCCGGGGGGGGGTTCAAGAGACCCAGTACTTC	CSSRGGVQETQYF
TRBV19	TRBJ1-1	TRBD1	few	TGTGCCAGTACGACAGGGTTCACTGAAGCTTTCTTT	CASTTGFTEAFF
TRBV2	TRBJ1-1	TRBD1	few	TGTGCCAGCAGATTTAATCTCGGGACAGGGGGGAACACTGAAGCTTTCTTT	CASRFNLGTGGNTEAFF
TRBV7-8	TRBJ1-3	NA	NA	TGTGCCAGCAGCTTAGTCCTCCGCAGGGAAAAAAACACCATATATTTT	CASSLVLRREKNTIYF